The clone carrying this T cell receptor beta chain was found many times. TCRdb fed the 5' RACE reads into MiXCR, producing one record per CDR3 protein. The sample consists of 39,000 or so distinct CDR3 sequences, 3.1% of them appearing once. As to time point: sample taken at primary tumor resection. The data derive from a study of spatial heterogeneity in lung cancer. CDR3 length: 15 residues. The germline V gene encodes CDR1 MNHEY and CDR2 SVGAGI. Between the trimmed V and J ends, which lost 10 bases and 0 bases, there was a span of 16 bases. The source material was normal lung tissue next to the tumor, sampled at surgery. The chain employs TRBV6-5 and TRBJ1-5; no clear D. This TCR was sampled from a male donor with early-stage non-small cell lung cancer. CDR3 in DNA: TGTGCCACCCCCCGCAGCGGGAATAGCAATCAGCCCCAGCATTTT. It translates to CATPRSGNSNQPQHF.